This passage covers 16 T cell receptor beta chains from one sample sequenced in a study of chemoradiotherapy in HPV16-positive cancers. Sequenced by immunoSEQ multiplex PCR; TCRdb stores in-frame clones only, minus some. The data hold around 7,100 clones, with roughly 70% observed a single time. Material: tumor tissue, obtained from a patient who underwent chemoradiotherapy. The receptors were gathered from a human donor with HPV-associated anogenital cancer.

This chain uses TRBV2 with TRBJ1-4; D not resolved. The V gene's germline CDR1 is SNHLY and CDR2 FYNNEI. CDR3 size: 14 residues. Between the trimmed V and J ends, which lost 6 bases and 10 bases, there was a span of 18 bases. CDR3 region: CASRQDPGQGKLFF. Here the CDR3 DNA reads TGTGCCAGCAGGCAAGACCCGGGTCAAGGAAAACTGTTTTTT.

This clone was observed a handful of times. The genes are TRBV7-9 and TRBJ1-2; 7 nucleotides match TRBD1. CDR3 size: 12 residues. The germline CDR1 and CDR2 sequences are SEHNR and FQNEAQ (reference sequence). The J segment lost 7 bases and the V segment lost 5 bases, leaving 4 bases of the junction unmatched. CDR3 amino acids: CASSQDRAGYTF. CDR3 coding DNA: TGTGCCAGCAGCCAAGACAGGGCTGGCTACACCTTC.

The chain has TRBV10-3 and TRBJ1-3; 10 bases fit TRBD1. Germline trimming cut 4 bases from V and 2 bases from J; bases unmatched to any gene: 2. The CDR3 consists of 15 residues. Germline CDR1 is ENHRY and CDR2 is SYGVKD. The CDR3 DNA is TGTGCCATCAGTGGGGACAGGGGCACTGGAAACACCATATATTTT. Translated: CAISGDRGTGNTIYF.

This clone was seen only a few times. V usage is TRBV15 and J usage is TRBJ2-7; maybe TRBD1 (6 bases). The CDR3 is made up of 14 amino acids. V lost 5 bases and J 2 bases, leaving 13 bases between the germline ends. Germline V CDR1 and CDR2: LNHNV, YYDKDF (reference sequence). The CDR3 protein is CATSGRTAPYEQYF. In nucleotides, the CDR3 is TGTGCCACCAGCGGTCGGACAGCACCCTACGAGCAGTACTTC.

The genes are TRBV5-4 and TRBJ2-5; TRBD2 aligns across 12 bases. Germline V gene data show CDR1 as SGHNT and CDR2 as YYREEE (reference sequence). The CDR3 has 16 amino acids. With V trimmed by 3 bases and J by 4 bases, 7 bases remained unmatched. CDR3: CASSWKTSGGRETQYF. CDR3 bases: TGTGCCAGCAGCTGGAAGACTAGCGGGGGAAGAGAGACCCAGTACTTC. The variable domain in full, completed from reference TRBV5-4 and TRBJ2-5, reads ETGVTQSPTHLIKTRGQQVTLRCSSQSGHNTVSWYQQALGQGPQFIFQYYREEENGRGNFPPRFSGLQFPNYSSELNVNALELDDSALYLCASSWKTSGGRETQYFGPGTRLLVL.

The rearrangement joins TRBV6-5 to TRBJ2-7, with no clear D. The CDR3 contains 11 residues. The germline gives CDR1 MNHEY, CDR2 SVGAGI. The ends were cut back, 4 bases at V and 4 bases at J, with 5 bases in the middle. DNA for the CDR3: TGTGCCAGCAGTTCCGCGTACGAGCAGTACTTC. Translating gives CASSSAYEQYF.

The chain uses TRBV19 and TRBJ1-1; D remains ambiguous. Germline-derived CDR1 and CDR2 are LNHDA and SQIVND (reference sequence). The CDR3 covers 13 residues. Trimming left V 3 bases short and J 4 bases short, with 9 bases between. Here the CDR3 reads CASSISEGTEAFF. CDR3 sequence (DNA): TGTGCCAGTAGTATTTCAGAGGGCACTGAAGCTTTCTTT.

V is TRBV6-6 and J is TRBJ1-5; D unclear. Between the trimmed V and J ends, which lost 5 bases and 3 bases, there was a span of 11 bases. CDR1 and CDR2 (germline): MNHNY, SVGAGI (reference sequence). This CDR3 contains 14 residues. CDR3 DNA: TGTGCCAGCAGTGCCGGAGCGACCAATCAGCCCCAGCATTTT. Amino acids: CASSAGATNQPQHF.

The rearrangement links TRBV7-2 to TRBJ1-1, with D possibly being TRBD1 (5 bases). This CDR3 spans 14 amino acids. Trimming removed 2 bases at V and 7 bases at J, with 14 bases between. The germline gives CDR1 SGHTA, CDR2 FQGNSA. The CDR3 is CASSLWERQNEAFF. CDR3 DNA sequence: TGTGCCAGCAGCTTATGGGAGCGACAGAATGAAGCTTTCTTT. Combining the CDR3 with reference TRBV7-2 and TRBJ1-1 gives the whole variable domain GAGVSQSPSNKVTEKGKDVELRCDPISGHTALYWYRQSLGQGLEFLIYFQGNSAPDKSGLPSDRFSAERTGGSVSTLTIQRTQQEDSAVYLCASSLWERQNEAFFGQGTRLTVV.

This clone was observed a few times. This chain joins TRBV6-5 and TRBJ1-6; 7 bases match TRBD1. J lost 9 bases, V lost 3 bases, and 11 bases had no gene match. Germline-derived CDR1 and CDR2 are MNHEY and SVGAGI. This CDR3 has 16 amino acids. CDR3 nucleotides: TGTGCCAGCAGTTATAACGACAGGGTGTGGAGTTCACCCCTCCACTTT. The encoded protein is CASSYNDRVWSSPLHF.

The chain is built from TRBV9 and TRBJ2-7; a weak D match, TRBD1 (6 bases). Germline V gene lookup returns CDR1 SGDLS and CDR2 YYNGEE. V lost 2 bases, J lost 3 bases, and 12 bases lay in between. The CDR3 contains 14 residues. The CDR3 is CASSVGHVDYEQYF. DNA of the CDR3: TGTGCCAGCAGCGTGGGACACGTAGACTACGAGCAGTACTTC.

This clone was counted only a few times. The rearrangement joins TRBV14 to TRBJ1-6; TRBD1 might be the D (5 bases). Trimming took off 1 base at V and 4 bases at J, with 11 bases between the two ends. Germline V lookup: CDR1 SGHDN, CDR2 FVKESK. The CDR3 totals 16 residues. CDR3 amino acids: CASSQGDLGYNSPLHF. CDR3 DNA sequence: TGTGCCAGCAGCCAAGGGGACCTGGGATATAATTCACCCCTCCACTTT.

The chain combines TRBV19 with TRBJ2-1; D remains ambiguous. This CDR3 region has 14 residues. V was shortened by 5 bases and J by 0 bases, with 8 bases between the two germline ends. Germline CDR1 and CDR2: LNHDA and SQIVND (reference sequence). The CDR3 here is CASSLLSSYNEQFF. The CDR3 region has the DNA TGTGCCAGTAGTTTACTGAGCTCCTACAATGAGCAGTTCTTC.

The rearrangement links TRBV6-6 to TRBJ1-2; 7 positions match TRBD1. This CDR3 contains 12 residues. Germline-derived CDR1 and CDR2 are MNHNY and SVGAGI (reference sequence). Trimming at V came to 5 bases and at J to 6 bases, leaving 3 bases not matched to a gene. CDR3 DNA: TGTGCCAGCAGTGACAGGGTGGATGGCTACACCTTC. Protein: CASSDRVDGYTF.

The chain links TRBV2 to TRBJ1-6; D possibly corresponds to TRBD1 (5 bases). Trimming stripped 6 bases from V and 11 bases from J, with 8 bases between. This CDR3 is built from 11 residues. Germline loops: CDR1 SNHLY, CDR2 FYNNEI. CDR3 residues: CASSLTAPLHF. CDR3 sequence (DNA): TGTGCCAGCAGCCTGACAGCACCCCTCCACTTT.

The chain couples TRBV5-1 to TRBJ2-1; D is unresolved. Germline CDR1 is SGHRS and CDR2 is YFSETQ. This CDR3 comprises 14 residues. V lost 5 bases to trimming and J lost 0 bases, with 9 bases between them. Written as DNA, the CDR3 is TGCGCCAGCAGTATCTTGGGCTCCTACAATGAGCAGTTCTTC. Translated: CASSILGSYNEQFF.